The clone carrying this TCR beta chain was counted between two and nine times. The antigen is undetermined. The sample comes from a study of response to subunit inactivated influenza vaccine. Study findings and constraints: Authors suggested few new T cells are recruited by each seasonal influenza vaccination.

TCRdb re-called the RT-PCR reads through MiXCR, storing one row per CDR3 protein. The top ten hold 2.5% to 3.5% of the sample, which has about 500,000 distinct CDR3 sequences, 15% to 20% seen once. The CDR3 consists of 15 residues. Deletions cut 8 bases from V and 3 bases from J, with 18 bases between. The clonotype comes from a man between 50 and 69 years old who received an inactivated influenza vaccine. V gene TRBV12-3 or TRBV12-4 combines with J gene TRBJ2-3; TRBD2 might be the D (5 bases). Sequenced material: CD4+ T cells sorted from PBMCs, taken about 23 months after vaccination. The CDR3: CASSWGASQTDTQYF. CDR3 nucleotides: TGTGCCAGCTCCTGGGGAGCCTCCCAGACAGATACGCAGTATTTT.